This T cell receptor beta chain came from a study of glioma-infiltrating T cells (dated by TCRdb to the mid-2010s). Regarding the research as a whole: Glioma tissue, non-neoplastic brain tissue and matched peripheral blood mononuclear cells were used as sources from which TCR alpha- and beta-chain repertoires were sequenced. To measure how far tissue and blood T-cell populations diverged, each tissue-infiltrating repertoire was compared against the peripheral blood repertoire of the same patient. The paired cohort was made up of three low-grade glioma patients, eight or nine primary glioblastoma patients and three non-glioma patients who contributed non-neoplastic brain tissue. Broader findings and caveats from the paper: VJ-independent divergence between tissue and blood was found to be below expectation in non-neoplastic patients but above expectation in all gliomas, particularly low-grade gliomas. Tissue and blood shared very few CDR3 sequences, a result attributed to high CDR3 diversity and limited sampling. The group comparisons were based on small numbers of patients: three non-neoplastic, three low-grade glioma and about eight glioblastoma patients.

Ends trimmed: V by 9 bases, J by 8 bases; bases unmatched to a gene: 11. Reading from cysteine to phenylalanine, the CDR3 counts 14 amino acids. The DNA shown is the 42-base CDR3, in frame from base 1. Via the germline V gene, CDR1 is KGHDR and CDR2 SFDVKD. Only a few counts were recorded for this clonotype. Its target antigen remains unknown. Base qualities are not recorded, but no much larger clone differs from it by a single base. The iRepertoire nested amplicon-rescue multiplex PCR (arm-PCR) platform was used to amplify TCR alpha and beta CDR3 regions from RNA. One-step reverse transcription and amplification used roughly 95-450 ng of tissue mRNA or PBMC total RNA as input. After bead purification, a secondary multiplex PCR added Illumina adapters, and libraries were gel-purified between 200 and 400 bp. Internal 6-nucleotide barcodes were carried by the libraries and were used for demultiplexing. Sequencing of the libraries was done on an Illumina MiSeq using 2x220 or 2x250 nucleotide paired-end reads. The authors processed their data as follows. Paired reads were merged using FLASH 1.2.11 and aligned with BWA-MEM to the GRCh37 human genome, and TRA and TRB reads were then extracted. For V and J assignment, an IMGT-derived reference of cassette sequences and CDR3 motifs that included pseudogenes was used. Three-frame translation of reads was performed, and productive CDR3s were defined as those with a C...FGXG motif and no stop codons. A clonotype was defined as a unique combination of a V-J cassette pair and a CDR3 amino acid sequence. Reads were filtered by Hamming distance, thresholded by each sample's sequence error rate in mapped regions. TCRdb applied fastp at Q25 and MiXCR to the public reads, then kept only in-frame beta chains. Identical CDR3 proteins give one entry, which carries the most common genes and DNA. TCRdb, not the original authors, processed these V and J calls. For this sample there are more than 95,000 distinct CDR3 sequences; around 30% appear just once. Roughly 46% of the sample comes from the top ten.

What was sequenced was glioma tissue, nonneoplastic brain tissue, or PBMCs (not recorded which). The sequence is built from TRBV24-1 and TRBJ2-1; the central 8 bases match TRBD1. The TCR sequence derives from a human donor with low-grade glioma or glioblastoma, undergoing nonglioma brain surgery, or in good health (not recorded which). The DNA reads TGTGCCACCGGGGACAGGACGCTACGCGATGAGCAGTTCTTC. This codes for CATGDRTLRDEQFF.